This passage covers 32 T cell receptor beta chains from one sample sequenced in a study of T cell responses to AZD1222 COVID-19 vaccine. Clones were sequenced by immunoSEQ multiplex PCR, and TCRdb holds only the in-frame ones, with some missing. The table shows some 130,000 clones, with roughly nine tenths occurring only once. The starting material was peripheral blood, obtained 28 days after the second AZD1222 dose. These receptors were obtained from an adult who received the AZD1222 COVID-19 vaccine.

The chain couples TRBV29-1 to TRBJ1-2; 7 bases map to TRBD1. J lost 7 bases, V lost 5 bases, and 10 bases had no gene match. There are 13 residues in the CDR3. Germline CDR1 is SQVTM and CDR2 is ANQGSEA. CDR3 region: CSVSDRAPVGYTF. In DNA form, the CDR3 reads TGCAGCGTTTCCGACAGGGCCCCAGTTGGCTACACCTTC.

The chain couples TRBV3-1 (or the pseudogene TRBV3-2) to TRBJ1-6; 9 bases are shared with TRBD1. Germline V gene data show CDR1 as LGHDT and CDR2 as YNNKEL (reference sequence). The CDR3 is 16 amino acids. Trimming cost V 0 bases and J 8 bases; bases outside gene matches: 5. The CDR3 nucleotides read TGTGCCAGCAGCCAAGACTCTTGGACAGGGGATTCACCCCTCCACTTT. It translates to CASSQDSWTGDSPLHF.

V usage is TRBV11-2 and J usage is TRBJ2-1; D is uncertain. The V end was cut by 5 bases, the J end by 5 bases, with 13 bases between. The CDR3 loop spans 14 amino acids. Germline loops: CDR1 SGHAT, CDR2 FQNNGV. In nucleotides, the CDR3 is TGTGCCAGCAGCCCGAGTCTTATCGACAATGAGCAGTTCTTC. Residues: CASSPSLIDNEQFF. The full variable domain, completed using reference TRBV11-2 and TRBJ2-1, is EAGVAQSPRYKIIEKRQSVAFWCNPISGHATLYWYQQILGQGPKLLIQFQNNGVVDDSQLPKDRFSAERLKGVDSTLKIQPAKLEDSAVYLCASSPSLIDNEQFFGPGTRLTVL.

V usage is TRBV9 and J usage is TRBJ1-1; 7 bases are shared with TRBD1. Germline trimming cut 3 bases from V and 1 base from J; bases unmatched to any gene: 9. Per germline, CDR1 SGDLS and CDR2 YYNGEE. This CDR3 contains 16 residues. CDR3 protein: CASSAGPGGWNTEAFF. CDR3 DNA: TGTGCCAGCAGCGCAGGACCAGGGGGATGGAACACTGAAGCTTTCTTT.

The CDR3 sequence: CASSRGTGTYEQYF. The CDR3 nucleotides are TGTGCCAGCAGCAGGGGGACAGGAACCTACGAGCAGTACTTC. The chain joins TRBV7-2 to TRBJ2-7; TRBD1 agrees at 8 bases. Trimming removed 5 bases from V and 2 bases from J; junction bases left unmatched: 5. The CDR3 consists of 14 residues. From germline, CDR1 is SGHTA and CDR2 FQGNSA.

This rearrangement joins TRBV19 to TRBJ2-2, with D tentatively TRBD1 (6 bases). CDR3 length: 13 amino acids. Germline loops: CDR1 LNHDA, CDR2 SQIVND (reference sequence). V was cut by 9 bases and J by 4 bases, with 12 bases left in between. The CDR3 is CASNRVATGELFF. The CDR3 coding sequence is TGTGCCAGCAACAGGGTTGCCACCGGGGAGCTGTTTTTT.

The rearrangement joins TRBV7-8 to TRBJ1-1; 9 bases are a match to TRBD1. This CDR3 is built from 15 residues. V dropped 5 bases and J dropped 3; count of bases not matched to a gene: 7. Germline V gene data show CDR1 as SGHVS and CDR2 as FQNEAQ. The CDR3 region has the DNA TGTGCCAGCAGCCTCCGGGACAGGGAGGACACTGAAGCTTTCTTT. Translated, it gives CASSLRDREDTEAFF.

This chain joins TRBV5-1 and TRBJ2-5, with D perhaps matching TRBD1 or TRBD2 (5 bases each). The germline gives CDR1 SGHRS, CDR2 YFSETQ. The V end lost 4 bases, the J end lost 2 bases, and 12 bases lay between the germline ends. The CDR3 contains 14 residues. Here the CDR3 reads CASSGAGMQETQYF. The CDR3 nucleotides read TGCGCCAGCAGCGGGGCCGGGATGCAAGAGACCCAGTACTTC.

V is TRBV21-1 and J is TRBJ2-3. TRBV21-1 is marked as a pseudogene. CDR3 length: 14 residues. As DNA, the CDR3 is TGTGCCAGCAGCAACGGGGCAATCACAGATACGCAGTATTTT. Its translation: CASSNGAITDTQYF.

This clone was seen a few times. The rearrangement links TRBV7-9 to TRBJ2-1; D uncertain. CDR1 SEHNR and CDR2 FQNEAQ come from the germline V gene (reference sequence). The CDR3 loop spans 16 amino acids. Trimming stripped 0 bases from V and 6 bases from J, with 15 bases between. The chain's CDR3 is CASSLASKYVGNEQFF. For the CDR3, the DNA is TGTGCCAGCAGCTTAGCGTCCAAGTATGTTGGCAATGAGCAGTTCTTC.

The V and J genes are TRBV7-3 and TRBJ1-2; 7 bases match TRBD1. The V gene end was trimmed by 5 bases and the J gene end by 8 bases; junction bases not matched to a gene: 8. Germline lookup yields CDR1 SGHTA and CDR2 FQGTGA. The CDR3 contains 13 residues. The CDR3 DNA reads TGTGCCAGCAGCCCCACAGGGGAGGGCGGCTACACCTTC. Amino acids: CASSPTGEGGYTF.

V and J are TRBV2 and TRBJ1-6; 7 positions match TRBD1. V was pared by 7 bases and J by 13 bases, with 4 bases of the junction left unmatched. The CDR3 has 11 amino acids. Germline lookup yields CDR1 SNHLY and CDR2 FYNNEI. CDR3 sequence: CASKQGNPLHF. CDR3 DNA: TGTGCCAGCAAACAGGGGAACCCCCTCCACTTT.

This chain connects TRBV7-2 to TRBJ2-7; D could derive from TRBD1 or TRBD2 (5 bases each). Trimming stripped 2 bases from V and 3 bases from J, with 14 bases between. Germline-derived CDR1 and CDR2 are SGHTA and FQGNSA. CDR3 length equals 15 residues. CDR3 sequence reads: CASSLSSQAGYEQYF. Written as DNA, the CDR3 is TGTGCCAGCAGCTTATCATCACAGGCGGGCTACGAGCAGTACTTC.

J is TRBJ1-1 and V is TRBV6-5; no clear D. CDR1 is MNHEY and CDR2 is SVGAGI in the germline V gene. This CDR3 is built from 13 residues. Trimming shortened V by 6 bases and J by 1 base, and 9 bases separated the two germline ends. The CDR3 here is CASRLHSNTEAFF. The CDR3 DNA reads as TGTGCCAGCAGGTTACACTCGAACACTGAAGCTTTCTTT.

The rearrangement joins TRBV6-5 to TRBJ1-2; 9 nucleotides align to TRBD1. After removal of 0 bases from V and 7 bases from J, the junction contained 3 bases not matched to a gene. This CDR3 region has 14 residues. Per the germline V gene, CDR1 is MNHEY and CDR2 is SVGAGI. CDR3 in DNA: TGTGCCAGCAGTTACTCGGACAGGGGCTCTGGCTACACCTTC. Translated, it gives CASSYSDRGSGYTF.

This rearrangement joins TRBV5-1 to TRBJ2-3; no reliable D call. The germline V and J ends were trimmed by 0 bases and 1 base, with 6 bases remaining between them. In germline, CDR1 is SGHRS, CDR2 YFSETQ. This CDR3 spans 14 amino acids. CDR3 amino acids: CASSLDFGTDTQYF. The CDR3 nucleotides are TGCGCCAGCAGCTTGGATTTCGGCACAGATACGCAGTATTTT.

The J gene is TRBJ1-1, the V gene TRBV20-1; 7 nucleotides agree with TRBD1. This CDR3 comprises 11 residues. Germline CDR1 and CDR2: DFQATT and SNEGSKA (reference sequence). Germline trimming cut 3 bases from V and 7 bases from J; bases unmatched to any gene: 2. The CDR3 bases are TGCAGTGCTAGGGGGGACAGTGAAGCTTTCTTT. Encoded protein: CSARGDSEAFF.

This chain joins TRBV6-5 and TRBJ2-5; D unclear. Trimming shortened V by 7 bases and J by 6 bases, and 15 bases separated the two germline ends. This CDR3 is built from 13 residues. The germline gives CDR1 MNHEY, CDR2 SVGAGI. The CDR3 is CASTQPGLKTQYF. The CDR3 DNA sequence: TGTGCCAGCACCCAACCTGGGTTAAAGACCCAGTACTTC.

This chain joins TRBV6-2 or TRBV6-3 and TRBJ1-5; 9 nucleotides align to TRBD1. The V segment lost 1 base and the J segment 9 bases; nucleotides outside the gene matches: 4. Germline V CDR1 and CDR2: MNHEY, SVGEGT. This CDR3 contains 14 residues. Written as DNA, the CDR3 is TGTGCCAGCAGTTACTTGACAGGGGGTTCGCCCCAGCATTTT. Translation gives CASSYLTGGSPQHF.

The gene calls are TRBV4-2 and TRBJ2-2, with TRBD1 matching over 10 bases. Trimming cost V 5 bases and J 6 bases; bases outside gene matches: 6. The germline CDR1 and CDR2 sequences are LGHNA and YNFKEQ. This CDR3 has 15 residues. The DNA for the CDR3 is TGTGCCAGCAGCTCCCGGGACAGGGGTTCCGGGGAGCTGTTTTTT. This sequence encodes CASSSRDRGSGELFF.

This clone was seen once. The rearrangement joins TRBV7-9 to TRBJ1-2; D unresolved. Germline assignment: CDR1 SEHNR and CDR2 FQNEAQ (reference sequence). Trimming pared 5 bases from V and 3 bases from J, leaving 10 bases between. This CDR3 region has 13 residues. The DNA for the CDR3 is TGTGCCAGCAGCGCCTTTCCCCACTATGGCTACACCTTC. Its protein is CASSAFPHYGYTF.

This chain uses TRBV19 with TRBJ2-7, with a tentative D call TRBD1 (6 bases). CDR3 size: 13 residues. The germline CDR1 and CDR2 sequences are LNHDA and SQIVND (reference sequence). Trimming took off 4 bases at V and 2 bases at J, with 9 bases between the two ends. The CDR3 loop is CASSKDRTYEQYF. The CDR3 coding sequence is TGTGCCAGTAGTAAGGACAGAACCTACGAGCAGTACTTC.

The V gene is TRBV19, the J gene TRBJ1-3; 9 bases map to TRBD1. The CDR3 is 15 residues long. The germline CDR1 and CDR2 sequences are LNHDA and SQIVND (reference sequence). V was pared by 10 bases and J by 7 bases, with 14 bases of the junction left unmatched. The CDR3 here is CATAGPGTGKNTIYF. In DNA, the CDR3 is TGTGCCACCGCCGGACCCGGGACAGGGAAGAACACCATATATTTT.

This clone has a handful of counts. CDR3 amino acids: CASSLAPPGQGGSYNEQFF. The CDR3 DNA reads TGTGCCAGCAGCTTAGCACCACCCGGGCAGGGCGGTTCCTACAATGAGCAGTTCTTC. The rearrangement uses TRBV11-3 and TRBJ2-1, with D tentatively TRBD1 (5 bases). Trimming shortened V by 1 base and J by 1 base, and 20 bases separated the two germline ends. This CDR3 is built from 19 residues. From germline, CDR1 is SGHNT and CDR2 YENEEA.

The chain carries TRBV7-2 and TRBJ2-7, with D possibly being TRBD1 (6 bases). There are 13 residues in the CDR3. V gave up 5 bases and J gave up 2 bases, with 10 bases separating them. Germline CDR1 reads SGHTA; CDR2 reads FQGNSA. For the CDR3, the DNA is TGTGCCAGCAGCACCGGGACACCCTACGAGCAGTACTTC. Translation: CASSTGTPYEQYF.

The chain recombines TRBV27 with TRBJ2-2, with TRBD1 as a possible D gene (6 bases). This CDR3 contains 15 residues. CDR1 MNHEY and CDR2 SMNVEV come from the germline V gene (reference sequence). Trimming removed 6 bases at V and 6 bases at J, with 17 bases between. In nucleotides, the CDR3 is TGTGCCAGCAGGGATACCGGGACACTTCCCGGGGAGCTGTTTTTT. Its protein product is CASRDTGTLPGELFF.

The chain employs TRBV3-1 (or the pseudogene TRBV3-2) and TRBJ1-1, with D possibly matching TRBD1 (5 bases). The V end lost 6 bases, the J end lost 1 base, and 12 bases lay between the germline ends. CDR1 is LGHDT, CDR2 YNNKEL, per germline (reference sequence). The CDR3 is 14 amino acids. The DNA of the CDR3 is TGTGCCAGCAGGGAGGCAACAGGGAACACTGAAGCTTTCTTT. Protein sequence: CASREATGNTEAFF.

The chain employs TRBV5-4 and TRBJ2-7; D not certain. V lost 4 bases, J lost 6 bases, and 11 bases lay in between. This CDR3 has 12 amino acids. Germline V lookup: CDR1 SGHNT, CDR2 YYREEE (reference sequence). This CDR3 reads CASSGTSVEQYF. The CDR3 coding sequence is TGTGCCAGCAGCGGAACAAGCGTCGAGCAGTACTTC.

The V and J genes are TRBV19 and TRBJ2-5; D possibly corresponds to TRBD1 (7 bases). The ends were cut back, 7 bases at V and 4 bases at J, with 16 bases in the middle. Germline-derived CDR1 and CDR2 are LNHDA and SQIVND (reference sequence). This CDR3 is built from 14 residues. This CDR3 is CASMQGRGAETQYF. The CDR3 DNA sequence: TGTGCCAGTATGCAAGGCAGGGGGGCAGAGACCCAGTACTTC.

J is TRBJ1-6 and V is TRBV6-5; 10 bases map to TRBD1. The ends lost 6 bases at V and 10 bases at J; junction bases unmatched: 6. Per germline, CDR1 MNHEY and CDR2 SVGAGI. The CDR3 has 14 amino acids. The CDR3 region has the DNA TGTGCCAGCAGCTCGGGACAGGGGCCGTCACCCCTCCACTTT. The encoded protein is CASSSGQGPSPLHF.

The chain employs TRBV6-1 and TRBJ2-3; D not resolved. Trimming pared 0 bases from V and 1 base from J, leaving 11 bases between. This CDR3 contains 16 residues. Germline lookup yields CDR1 MNHNS and CDR2 SASEGT. CDR3: CASSEALAAGTDTQYF. The DNA for the CDR3 is TGTGCCAGCAGTGAAGCGTTGGCGGCGGGCACAGATACGCAGTATTTT.

The V gene is TRBV5-8, the J gene TRBJ2-2; unclear D gene. Germline V CDR1 and CDR2: SGHTS, YDEGEE. V lost 4 bases and J lost 6, with 10 bases in between. The CDR3 loop spans 13 amino acids. This CDR3 is CASSRSLAGELFF. The CDR3 nucleotides are TGTGCCAGCAGCAGGAGCCTAGCCGGGGAGCTGTTTTTT.